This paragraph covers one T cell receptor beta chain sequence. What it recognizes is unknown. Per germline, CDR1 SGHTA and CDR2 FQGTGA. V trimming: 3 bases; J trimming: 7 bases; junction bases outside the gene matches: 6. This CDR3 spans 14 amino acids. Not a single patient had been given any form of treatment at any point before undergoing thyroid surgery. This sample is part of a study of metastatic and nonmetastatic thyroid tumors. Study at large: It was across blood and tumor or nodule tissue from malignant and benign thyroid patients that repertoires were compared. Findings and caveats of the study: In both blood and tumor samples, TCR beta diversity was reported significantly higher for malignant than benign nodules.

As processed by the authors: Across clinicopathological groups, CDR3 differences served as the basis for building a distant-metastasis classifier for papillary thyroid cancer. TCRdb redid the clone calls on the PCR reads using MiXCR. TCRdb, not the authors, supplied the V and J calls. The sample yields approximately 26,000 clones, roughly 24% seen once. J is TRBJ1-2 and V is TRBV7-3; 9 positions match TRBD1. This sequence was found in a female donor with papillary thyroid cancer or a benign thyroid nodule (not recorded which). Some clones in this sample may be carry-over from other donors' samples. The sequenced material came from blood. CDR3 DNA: TGTGCCAGCAGCTTGGGACAGGGCTCCGGTGGCTACACCTTC. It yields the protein CASSLGQGSGGYTF.